This TCR beta chain originates from a study of T-cell reconstitution after alpha-beta-depleted transplantation in children. Preparation of the TCRbeta library involved a method that used unique molecular identifiers. TCRdb recomputed calls from the PCR reads with MiXCR, one row per CDR3 protein. The table has fewer than 750,000 distinct CDR3 sequences, roughly 27% seen once. This CDR3 has 15 amino acids. Germline CDR1 is DFQATT and CDR2 is SNEGSKA (reference sequence). V was clipped by 5 bases and J by 2 bases, with 17 bases between them. The sequence was obtained from a boy under three years old with Wiskott-Aldrich syndrome, due to receive a stem cell transplant. The sequenced sample was PBMCs, obtained before TCRalphabeta/CD19-depleted stem cell transplant. V gene TRBV20-1 combines with J gene TRBJ2-3; D possibly uses TRBD1 or TRBD2 (5 bases each). CDR3 residues: CSARVPGRPTDTQYF. In nucleotides, the CDR3 is TGCAGTGCTCGTGTACCGGGACGGCCCACAGATACGCAGTATTTT.